Shown below are 28 T cell receptor beta chains from a single sample sequenced in a study of persistence of HIV-infected CD4 T cells. Their antigen targets remain unknown. The stimulus was lysate of CMV-infected fibroblasts, approximately 9.7 ug/mL. CD4+ T cells upregulating both CD40 ligand and CD69 were sorted as responding cells. The immunoSEQ assay was version 4, run in survey mode. The method was immunoSEQ multiplex PCR; TCRdb's version includes in-frame clones alone and lacks a portion of them. This table holds 8,000 or so clones, roughly two thirds found once. The sample in question was CD4+ T cells sorted from PBMCs after roughly 20-hour stimulation, obtained from a patient who received antiretroviral therapy. These receptors originate from an adult man with HIV who was CMV-seropositive.

In its sample, this clone ranks as medium-sized (0.01 to 0.1%). This sample includes further DNA sequences coding for the same CDR3. This chain links TRBV19 with TRBJ2-7, with D perhaps matching TRBD1 or TRBD2 (6 bases each). The V gene lost 3 bases and the J gene lost 4 bases, with 16 bases spanning the gap. This CDR3 is 15 amino acids long. CDR1 is LNHDA, CDR2 SQIVND, per germline (reference sequence). DNA for the CDR3: TGTGCCAGTAGTATCGGGGGCTCGGGTGGTTACGAGCAGTACTTC. This codes for CASSIGGSGGYEQYF.

The J gene is TRBJ2-2, the V gene TRBV5-1; 14 nucleotides match TRBD2. The germline gives CDR1 SGHRS, CDR2 YFSETQ. The V and J ends lost 0 bases and 4 bases, in that order; junction bases with no gene match: 2. The CDR3 extends over 17 amino acids. The CDR3 here is CASSLGGLAGGTGELFF. The CDR3 DNA reads as TGCGCCAGCAGCTTGGGCGGACTAGCGGGAGGCACCGGGGAGCTGTTTTTT.

V usage is TRBV13 and J usage is TRBJ1-5; perhaps TRBD1 as D (5 bases). The germline CDR1 and CDR2 sequences are PRHDT and FYEKMQ (reference sequence). The CDR3 loop spans 13 amino acids. The V and J ends lost 1 base and 7 bases respectively, with 8 bases between them. The chain's CDR3 is CASSLEGFQPQHF. The CDR3 nucleotides are TGTGCCAGCAGCTTAGAGGGGTTCCAGCCCCAGCATTTT.

This sequence joins TRBV7-2 and TRBJ1-2; TRBD1 is a possible D gene (6 bases). Germline loops: CDR1 SGHTA, CDR2 FQGNSA. The CDR3 has 15 residues. V lost 3 bases to trimming and J lost 3 bases, with 14 bases between them. The CDR3 DNA follows: TGTGCCAGCAGCTTCCCCGGGACATCAGACTATGGCTACACCTTC. It is translated as CASSFPGTSDYGYTF.

This clone was detected once. The chain couples TRBV5-1 to TRBJ1-1, with no clear D. CDR1 and CDR2 from the germline V gene are SGHRS and YFSETQ. Trimming removed 4 bases from V and 2 bases from J, with 18 bases in between. The CDR3 has 16 residues. CDR3 nucleotide sequence: TGCGCCAGCAGCCCAGGATTCCGCGGAACAAACACTGAAGCTTTCTTT. It yields the protein CASSPGFRGTNTEAFF.

The chain employs TRBV10-1 and TRBJ2-3, with 13 bases fitting TRBD2. Germline CDR1 WNHNN, CDR2 SYGVQD (reference sequence). Losses at the gene ends were 6 bases for V and 4 bases for J; bases not matched to a gene: 4. This CDR3 contains 15 residues. The CDR3, as DNA: TGCGCCAGCAGGCACGGACTAGCGGGAGCAGATACGCAGTATTTT. Residues: CASRHGLAGADTQYF.

This rearrangement joins TRBV9 to TRBJ1-1, with D maybe TRBD1 (5 bases). Germline V gives CDR1 SGDLS, CDR2 YYNGEE. This CDR3 contains 14 residues. Trimming took 4 bases from V and 4 from J, leaving 14 bases between them. CDR3 nucleotides: TGTGCCAGCAGCTCTGGGGGGGAAAGCACTGAAGCTTTCTTT. Translation gives CASSSGGESTEAFF.

The chain couples TRBV27 to TRBJ2-7; 8 bases fit TRBD1. Germline values: CDR1 MNHEY, CDR2 SMNVEV (reference sequence). V shed 5 bases, J shed 6 bases, and the junction held 6 bases outside the gene matches. There are 13 residues in the CDR3. CDR3 amino acids: CASSARTGSEQYF. CDR3 sequence (DNA): TGTGCCAGCAGTGCTCGGACAGGGAGCGAGCAGTACTTC.

This rearrangement joins TRBV28 to TRBJ2-1; 8 nucleotides align to TRBD1. The ends lost 7 bases at V and 2 bases at J; junction bases unmatched: 4. This CDR3 is 14 amino acids long. From germline, CDR1 is MDHEN and CDR2 SYDVKM. The CDR3 protein is CASNAGGTYNEQFF. The CDR3 DNA reads as TGTGCCAGCAATGCAGGGGGCACCTACAATGAGCAGTTCTTC. Full variable domain (outside the CDR3, taken from reference TRBV28 and TRBJ2-1): DVKVTQSSRYLVKRTGEKVFLECVQDMDHENMFWYRQDPGLGLRLIYFSYDVKMKEKGDIPEGYSVSREKKERFSLILESASTNQTSMYLCASNAGGTYNEQFFGPGTRLTVL.

The V and J genes are TRBV6-5 and TRBJ1-4; D not resolved. This CDR3 has 11 residues. In germline, CDR1 is MNHEY, CDR2 SVGAGI. Trimming removed 0 bases at V and 15 bases at J, with 8 bases between. The CDR3 protein is CASSYSGIMFF. The DNA for the CDR3 is TGTGCCAGCAGTTACTCGGGCATTATGTTTTTT.

This clone is labeled as medium-sized. V and J are TRBV30 and TRBJ1-1; D not certain. V was cut by 3 bases and J by 8 bases, with 16 bases left in between. The CDR3 covers 13 residues. Germline V gene lookup returns CDR1 GTSNPN and CDR2 SVGIG (reference sequence). The CDR3 region has the DNA TGTGCCTGGAGGAGGGAGGGCACGGGCGAAGCTTTCTTT. Amino acids: CAWRREGTGEAFF.

The rearrangement links TRBV3-1 (or the pseudogene TRBV3-2) to TRBJ1-1; D call uncertain. V was trimmed by 6 bases and J by 0 bases, leaving 11 bases between them. There are 14 residues in the CDR3. Germline loops: CDR1 LGHDT, CDR2 YNNKEL (reference sequence). The DNA for the CDR3 is TGTGCCAGCAGACCGACGGGCCTGAACACTGAAGCTTTCTTT. This sequence encodes CASRPTGLNTEAFF.

The rearrangement links TRBV27 to TRBJ2-4; tentatively, D is TRBD2 (6 bases). The CDR3 is 17 residues long. V was pared by 5 bases and J by 3 bases, with 20 bases between. Germline assignment: CDR1 MNHEY and CDR2 SMNVEV (reference sequence). The CDR3 is CASSIGTRYSGKNIQYF. The DNA of the CDR3 is TGTGCCAGCAGTATCGGTACACGTTATAGCGGCAAAAACATTCAGTACTTC.

This chain links TRBV3-1 (or the pseudogene TRBV3-2) with TRBJ1-5, with TRBD1 matching 7 bases. In germline, CDR1 is LGHDT, CDR2 YNNKEL (reference sequence). The CDR3 loop spans 15 amino acids. V was pared by 3 bases and J by 5 bases, with 7 bases of the junction left unmatched. CDR3 protein: CASSQDQGGYQPQHF. DNA of the CDR3: TGTGCCAGCAGCCAGGACCAGGGGGGGTATCAGCCCCAGCATTTT.

The gene calls are TRBV6-5 and TRBJ1-1; D is unclear. V was pared by 6 bases and J by 5 bases, with 13 bases between. This CDR3 region has 13 residues. CDR1 is MNHEY, CDR2 SVGAGI, per germline. The CDR3 DNA reads as TGTGCCAGCAGGTTTTCGGGGTTGACTGAAGCTTTCTTT. Residues: CASRFSGLTEAFF.

This clone was counted between two and nine times. The rearrangement uses TRBV27 and TRBJ1-5; a possible D gene is TRBD1 (5 bases). Germline V lookup: CDR1 MNHEY, CDR2 SMNVEV (reference sequence). The CDR3 sequence is 15 residues long. With 3 bases removed from V and 5 bases from J, the gap between germline ends came to 14 bases. The CDR3 loop reads CASSFGGMRDQPQHF. CDR3 coding DNA: TGTGCCAGCAGTTTCGGGGGAATGAGGGATCAGCCCCAGCATTTT.

The chain employs TRBV10-1 and TRBJ2-3, with a tentative D call TRBD2 (5 bases). The V gene's germline CDR1 is WNHNN and CDR2 SYGVQD (reference sequence). Trimming stripped 10 bases from V and 7 bases from J, with 12 bases between. The CDR3 covers 11 residues. The CDR3 here is CATGVSHTQYF. Here the CDR3 DNA reads TGCGCCACCGGGGTCTCGCATACGCAGTATTTT.

The rearrangement links TRBV6-5 to TRBJ1-5; tentative D call: TRBD1 (5 bases). The germline CDR1 and CDR2 sequences are MNHEY and SVGAGI. Trimming stripped 4 bases from V and 2 bases from J, with 12 bases between. This CDR3 region has 15 residues. CDR3 sequence reads: CASSSQGWGNQPQHF. In DNA, the CDR3 is TGTGCCAGCAGTTCTCAGGGTTGGGGCAATCAGCCCCAGCATTTT.

This chain uses TRBV30 with TRBJ2-7; 10 nucleotides line up with TRBD2. CDR1 is GTSNPN and CDR2 is SVGIG in the germline V gene (reference sequence). There are 17 residues in the CDR3. V trimming: 0 bases; J trimming: 5 bases; junction bases outside the gene matches: 13. CDR3 nucleotide sequence: TGTGCCTGGAGTGTATTCGGCCTAGCGGGGGAGGCCCACGAGCAGTACTTC. It codes for CAWSVFGLAGEAHEQYF.

CDR3: CASSTQGRGTEAFF. CDR3 nucleotide sequence: TGTGCCAGTAGTACGCAGGGTAGAGGCACTGAAGCTTTCTTT. The rearrangement links TRBV19 to TRBJ1-1, with D tentatively TRBD1 (5 bases). Germline V gives CDR1 LNHDA, CDR2 SQIVND (reference sequence). Between the trimmed V and J ends, which lost 4 bases and 4 bases, there was a span of 13 bases. The length of the CDR3 is 14 residues.

The V gene is TRBV5-5, the J gene TRBJ2-7; a possible D gene is TRBD1 (5 bases). Trimming removed 4 bases from V and 3 bases from J, with 14 bases in between. The CDR3 is made up of 14 amino acids. CDR1 and CDR2 from the germline V gene are SGHKS and YYEKEE (reference sequence). CDR3 sequence: CASSPQGVGYEQYF. The DNA of the CDR3 is TGTGCCAGCAGCCCCCAGGGTGTAGGCTACGAGCAGTACTTC.

V usage is TRBV18 and J usage is TRBJ2-5; possibly TRBD1 or TRBD2 for D (6 bases each). Trimming removed 8 bases from V and 4 bases from J, with 20 bases in between. Germline CDR1 and CDR2: KGHSH and LQKENI. The CDR3 runs to 15 residues. The CDR3 DNA is TGTGCCAGCACCCCGACGAGAGGGGGGAGAGAGACCCAGTACTTC. Translated, it gives CASTPTRGGRETQYF.

The rearrangement uses TRBV19 and TRBJ2-3; 7 bases line up with TRBD2. In germline, CDR1 is LNHDA, CDR2 SQIVND (reference sequence). The CDR3 sequence is 12 residues long. J lost 2 bases, V lost 10 bases, and 3 bases had no gene match. The CDR3 protein is CATQRDTDTQYF. The CDR3 nucleotides read TGTGCCACCCAGCGGGACACAGATACGCAGTATTTT. Variable domain in full (rest from reference TRBV19 and TRBJ2-3): DGGITQSPKYLFRKEGQNVTLSCEQNLNHDAMYWYRQDPGQGLRLIYYSQIVNDFQKGDIAEGYSVSREKKESFPLTVTSAQKNPTAFYLCATQRDTDTQYFGPGTRLTVL.

The chain combines TRBV4-3 with TRBJ1-1, with 7 bases that match TRBD1. Germline V gene data show CDR1 as LGHNA and CDR2 as YSLEER. Losses at the gene ends were 2 bases for V and 0 bases for J; bases not matched to a gene: 3. This CDR3 is 15 amino acids long. CDR3 nucleotide sequence: TGCGCCAGCAGCCAACAGGGGGGGTTGAACACTGAAGCTTTCTTT. This sequence encodes CASSQQGGLNTEAFF.

The gene calls are TRBV5-6 and TRBJ2-1; D unclear. The CDR3 loop spans 10 amino acids. Trimming left V 5 bases short and J 9 bases short, with 6 bases between. The germline CDR1 and CDR2 sequences are SGHDT and YYEEEE. CDR3 in DNA: TGTGCCAGCAGTAAGATTGAGCAGTTCTTC. Translation: CASSKIEQFF. Full variable domain (missing parts from reference TRBV5-6 and TRBJ2-1): DAGVTQSPTHLIKTRGQQVTLRCSPKSGHDTVSWYQQALGQGPQFIFQYYEEEERQRGNFPDRFSGHQFPNYSSELNVNALLLGDSALYLCASSKIEQFFGPGTRLTVL.

V is TRBV30 and J is TRBJ2-7; TRBD2 agrees at 9 bases. CDR1 and CDR2 from the germline V gene are GTSNPN and SVGIG (reference sequence). The CDR3 is made up of 19 amino acids. The junction had 18 bases not matched to a gene; V was cut back by 1 base and J by 2 bases. The CDR3 DNA reads TGTGCCTGGAGTGCCCTCGATTTTAGCGGGAGAGGTGAAACCTACGAGCAGTACTTC. Protein product: CAWSALDFSGRGETYEQYF.

The chain carries TRBV6-5 and TRBJ1-2; D is undetermined. Trimming cost V 0 bases and J 0 bases, with 8 bases left between them. Germline V gene lookup returns CDR1 MNHEY and CDR2 SVGAGI. CDR3 length equals 15 residues. The DNA for the CDR3 is TGTGCCAGCAGTTACTCCAACGGTGCTAACTATGGCTACACCTTC. It is translated as CASSYSNGANYGYTF.

This clone came up once. The CDR3 DNA reads as TGTGCCAGCAGCTTACGCGGGAGGGCCGACACCGGGGAGCTGTTTTTT. As protein: CASSLRGRADTGELFF. V and J are TRBV7-8 and TRBJ2-2, with 9 nucleotides matching TRBD2. V trimming: 2 bases; J trimming: 3 bases; junction bases outside the gene matches: 4. Germline values: CDR1 SGHVS, CDR2 FQNEAQ. The length of the CDR3 is 16 residues.